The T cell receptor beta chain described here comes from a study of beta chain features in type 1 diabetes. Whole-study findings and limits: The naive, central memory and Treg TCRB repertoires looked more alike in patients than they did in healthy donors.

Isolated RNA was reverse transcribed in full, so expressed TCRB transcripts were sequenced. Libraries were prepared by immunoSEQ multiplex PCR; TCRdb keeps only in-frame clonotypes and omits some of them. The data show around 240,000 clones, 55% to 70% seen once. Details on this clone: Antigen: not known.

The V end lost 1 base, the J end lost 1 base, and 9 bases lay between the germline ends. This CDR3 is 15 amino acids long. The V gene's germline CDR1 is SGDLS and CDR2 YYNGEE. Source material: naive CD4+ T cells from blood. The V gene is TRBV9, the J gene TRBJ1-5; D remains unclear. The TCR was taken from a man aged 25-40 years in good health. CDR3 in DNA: TGTGCCAGCAGCGTATCACCGGTCAGCAATCAGCCCCAGCATTTT. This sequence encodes CASSVSPVSNQPQHF.